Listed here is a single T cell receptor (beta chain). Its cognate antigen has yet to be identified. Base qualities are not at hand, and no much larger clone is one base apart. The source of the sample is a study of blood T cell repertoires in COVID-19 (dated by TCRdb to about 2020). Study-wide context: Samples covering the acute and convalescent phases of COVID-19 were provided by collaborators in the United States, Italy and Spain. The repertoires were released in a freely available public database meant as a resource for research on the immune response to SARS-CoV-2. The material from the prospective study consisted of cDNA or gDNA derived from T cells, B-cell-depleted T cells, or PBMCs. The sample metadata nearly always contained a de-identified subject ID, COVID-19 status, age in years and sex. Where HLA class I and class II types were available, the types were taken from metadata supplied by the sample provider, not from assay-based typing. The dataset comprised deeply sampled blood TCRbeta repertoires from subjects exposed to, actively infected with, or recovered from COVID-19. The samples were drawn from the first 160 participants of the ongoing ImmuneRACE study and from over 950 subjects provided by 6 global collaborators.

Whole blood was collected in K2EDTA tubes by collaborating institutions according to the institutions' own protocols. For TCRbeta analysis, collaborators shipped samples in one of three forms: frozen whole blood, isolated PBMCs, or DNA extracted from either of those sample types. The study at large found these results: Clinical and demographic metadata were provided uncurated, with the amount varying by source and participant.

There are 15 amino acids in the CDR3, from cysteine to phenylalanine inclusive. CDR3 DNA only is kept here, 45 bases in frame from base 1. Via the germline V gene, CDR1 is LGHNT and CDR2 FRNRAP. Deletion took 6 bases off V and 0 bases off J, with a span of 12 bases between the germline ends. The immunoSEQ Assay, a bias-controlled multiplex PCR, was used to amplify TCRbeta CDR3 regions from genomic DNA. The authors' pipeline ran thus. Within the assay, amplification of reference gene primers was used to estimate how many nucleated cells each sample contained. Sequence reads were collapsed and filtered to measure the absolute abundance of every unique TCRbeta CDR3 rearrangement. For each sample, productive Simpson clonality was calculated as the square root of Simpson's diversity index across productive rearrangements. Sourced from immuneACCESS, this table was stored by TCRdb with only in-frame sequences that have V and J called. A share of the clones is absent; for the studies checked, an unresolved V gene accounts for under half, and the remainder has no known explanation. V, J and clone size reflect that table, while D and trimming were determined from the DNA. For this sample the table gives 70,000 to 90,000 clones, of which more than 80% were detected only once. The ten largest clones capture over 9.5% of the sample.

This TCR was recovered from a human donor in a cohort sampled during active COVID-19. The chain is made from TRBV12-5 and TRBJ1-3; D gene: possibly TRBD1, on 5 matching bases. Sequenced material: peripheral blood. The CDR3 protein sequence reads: CASGPGIPSGNTIYF. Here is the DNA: TGTGCTAGTGGCCCAGGGATTCCCTCTGGAAACACCATATATTTT.